This T cell receptor beta chain originates from a study of blood T cell repertoires in COVID-19. Study at large: T cells, B-cell-depleted T cells, or PBMCs supplied cDNA or gDNA.

Per the authors' pipeline: For nucleated cells, counts were estimated from reference gene primer amplification. Data came from immunoSEQ multiplex PCR; TCRdb stores just in-frame clones and leaves some out. From that table come the V and J calls and clone size; the DNA was used to work out D and trimming. The table shows about 350,000 clones, with about 90% occurring only once. Unmatched junction bases numbered 2, after V lost 0 bases and J lost 4 bases. This CDR3 is 13 amino acids long. The germline V gene encodes CDR1 GTSNPN and CDR2 SVGIG (reference sequence). Participant-reported clinical history was the basis for cohort assignment.

The TCR was taken from a woman aged 25 to 45 who had been exposed to COVID-19. The chain joins TRBV30 to TRBJ2-7, with 8 bases lining up with TRBD2. Source material: PBMCs or T cells enriched from blood (not recorded which). The CDR3 nucleotides are TGTGCCTGGAGTGTACTAGCGGCGTACGAGCAGTACTTC. Translating gives CAWSVLAAYEQYF.